One sample yielded the 25 T cell receptor delta chains listed below, sequenced in a study of gamma-delta chains in newborns, infants, children. TCRdb reanalysed the reads via CATT. The sample lists 7,500 or so delta-chain clones; roughly 10% were seen once. The specimen was blood. These TCRs come from a child who was a newborn, infant or young child, either healthy, febrile or measles-vaccinated (not recorded which).

This clone is deemed medium-sized (0.01 to 0.1%). The chain is built from TRDV2 and TRDJ1, with 7 positions matching TRDD3. The CDR3 has 16 amino acids. Germline lookup yields CDR1 GEAIGNYY and CDR2 EKD. After removal of 3 bases from V and 8 bases from J, the junction contained 17 bases not matched to a gene. The CDR3 is CACDGIGGGPLPKLIF. The CDR3 bases are TGTGCCTGTGACGGGATCGGTGGGGGACCCTTACCCAAACTCATCTTT.

Regarding this clone: At the DNA level, this CDR3 is encoded by other sequences in the same sample as well. The J gene is TRDJ3, the V gene TRDV2; perhaps TRDD3 as D (6 bases). Germline values: CDR1 GEAIGNYY, CDR2 EKD. V was pared by 0 bases and J by 2 bases, with 13 bases between. CDR3 size: 18 residues. This CDR3 is CACDTVGGGTWDTRQMFF. The CDR3 nucleotides are TGTGCCTGTGACACCGTAGGTGGGGGGACCTGGGACACCCGACAGATGTTTTTC.

This clone was observed a few times. TCRdb lists the protein of a much larger clone for this DNA, which differs at residue 11, so this is likely a read error; the protein given here is translated from the DNA itself. The rearrangement uses TRDV2 and TRDJ1; no clear D. The germline CDR1 and CDR2 sequences are GEAIGNYY and EKD. CDR3 length equals 15 residues. Trimming cost V 1 base and J 7 bases, with 18 bases left between them. CDR3 in DNA: TGTGCCTGTGACACGGTCGATTCCCCGAGCGGTAAACTCATCTTT. Translated: CACDTVDSPSGKLIF.

On this clone itself: One base away lies a much larger clone, so this may be a sequencing read error. This sample also contains other DNA sequences that code for the same CDR3. This rearrangement joins TRDV2 to TRDJ3; 8 bases match TRDD3. The germline V gene encodes CDR1 GEAIGNYY and CDR2 EKD. The trim removed 2 bases at V and 0 bases at J, leaving 5 bases unmatched. The CDR3 is 18 amino acids. The CDR3 DNA is TGTGCCTGTGACATACTGGGGGGTAGCTCCTGGGACACCCGACAGATGTTTTTC. Its protein product is CACDILGGSSWDTRQMFF.

The V call is TRDV2, the J call TRDJ1; 13 nucleotides match TRDD3. CDR1 is GEAIGNYY and CDR2 is EKD in the germline V gene. V dropped 0 bases and J dropped 1; count of bases not matched to a gene: 22. There are 23 residues in the CDR3. CDR3 DNA: TGTGCCTGTGACACCGTACCTACGCCTACTGGGGGATACGCGTATATAACCACCGATAAACTCATCTTT. This translates into CACDTVPTPTGGYAYITTDKLIF.

On this clone: A read error may be the cause here, since a much bigger clone is one base away. This sequence joins TRDV2 and TRDJ1, with D maybe TRDD3 (5 bases). V was trimmed by 2 bases and J by 0 bases, leaving 18 bases between them. The CDR3 extends over 17 amino acids. Germline V gene sequence: CDR1 GEAIGNYY, CDR2 EKD. The CDR3 is CACDSAGPGRDTDKLIF. The CDR3 region has the DNA TGTGCCTGTGACAGCGCGGGACCTGGGAGAGACACCGATAAACTCATCTTT.

This clone qualifies as medium-sized (0.01 to 0.1%). Other DNA sequences in this specimen translate into the identical CDR3. J is TRDJ3 and V is TRDV2; 9 nucleotides match TRDD3. Trimming at V came to 1 base and at J to 0 bases, leaving 3 bases not matched to a gene. Germline CDR1 is GEAIGNYY and CDR2 is EKD. This CDR3 has 18 amino acids. The CDR3: CACDTVGDSSWDTRQMFF. CDR3 bases: TGTGCCTGTGACACAGTGGGGGATAGCTCCTGGGACACCCGACAGATGTTTTTC.

Note on this clone: A much larger clone differs by one base, so this may be a read error. Other nucleotide sequences in the sample specify the same CDR3. The CDR3 nucleotides read TGTGCCTGTGATACACTGGGGGCTGAGGTGTACACCGATAAACTCATCTTT. This gives the protein CACDTLGAEVYTDKLIF. The chain links TRDV2 to TRDJ1, with TRDD3 identical over 8 bases. V lost 4 bases and J lost 0; bases outside the gene matches: 12. CDR3 length: 17 residues. Germline V CDR1 and CDR2: GEAIGNYY, EKD.

There are a few counts of this clone. V and J are TRDV2 and TRDJ3, with TRDD3 matching over 13 bases. The CDR3 has 18 amino acids. The trim removed 3 bases at V and 12 bases at J, leaving 13 bases unmatched. CDR1 GEAIGNYY and CDR2 EKD come from the germline V gene. This chain's CDR3 is CACDPVLGDTGTGRQMFF. The CDR3 DNA sequence: TGTGCCTGTGACCCCGTACTGGGGGATACGGGGACTGGCCGACAGATGTTTTTC.

This clone was found a few times. One end of the junction fails to match germline, which may point to a read error. The genes are TRDV2 and TRDJ1; 13 nucleotides agree with TRDD3. The CDR3 spans 17 residues. Germline CDR1 and CDR2: GEAIGNYY and EKD. CDR3 region: CACDTGDWGIRGDKPIF. As DNA, the CDR3 is TGTGCCTGTGACACCGGGGACTGGGGGATACGGGGCGATAAACCCATCTTT.

This clone has more than one count but fewer than ten. With only one base between it and a far larger clone, this is likely a read error. The J gene is TRDJ1, the V gene TRDV2; TRDD3 aligns across 13 bases. CDR1 and CDR2 from the germline V gene are GEAIGNYY and EKD. The length of the CDR3 is 17 residues. This CDR3 is CACDRVLGDTTFDRLIF. The CDR3 bases are TGTGCCTGTGACCGTGTACTGGGGGATACGACGTTCGATAGACTCATCTTT.

The CDR3 sequence is CACDKLGDRGSWDTRQMFF. The DNA of the CDR3 is TGTGCCTGTGACAAACTGGGGGATAGAGGCTCCTGGGACACCCGACAGATGTTTTTC. The chain employs TRDV2 and TRDJ3; the match to TRDD3 covers 11 bases. Unmatched junction bases numbered 5, after V lost 2 bases and J lost 0 bases. Germline V gene data show CDR1 as GEAIGNYY and CDR2 as EKD. The CDR3 spans 19 residues.

In this sample, this clone turned up a few times. The chain couples TRDV2 to TRDJ3; 12 positions agree with TRDD3. The ends lost 2 bases at V and 0 bases at J; junction bases unmatched: 4. The CDR3 covers 19 residues. Germline-derived CDR1 and CDR2 are GEAIGNYY and EKD. This chain's CDR3 is CACDIVLGDTSWDTRQMFF. CDR3 sequence (DNA): TGTGCCTGTGACATCGTACTGGGGGATACCTCCTGGGACACCCGACAGATGTTTTTC.

This clone came up a few times. The chain couples TRDV2 to TRDJ1; 7 bases agree with TRDD3. This CDR3 comprises 19 residues. The ends lost 0 bases at V and 4 bases at J; junction bases unmatched: 19. The germline V gene encodes CDR1 GEAIGNYY and CDR2 EKD. CDR3 sequence (DNA): TGTGCCTGTGACACCGTGTCGGGTAATACTGCTGGGGGGCGCGATAAACTCATCTTT. Protein product: CACDTVSGNTAGGRDKLIF.

This clone is deemed large. The sample has other DNA sequences that encode this CDR3 too. The V call is TRDV2, the J call TRDJ3; TRDD3 matches at 13 bases. From germline, CDR1 is GEAIGNYY and CDR2 EKD. This CDR3 spans 20 amino acids. After removal of 3 bases from V and 1 base from J, the junction contained 8 bases not matched to a gene. The CDR3 DNA reads as TGTGCCTGTGACCGACTGGGGGATACGAGTGGATCCTGGGACACCCGACAGATGTTTTTC. Its protein product is CACDRLGDTSGSWDTRQMFF.

The J gene is TRDJ1, the V gene TRDV2; TRDD3 aligns across 12 bases. CDR1 is GEAIGNYY and CDR2 is EKD in the germline V gene. V dropped 7 bases and J dropped 0; count of bases not matched to a gene: 11. CDR3 length: 17 amino acids. CDR3 sequence: CACNLLGDTPYTDKLIF. The CDR3 DNA is TGTGCCTGCAACCTACTGGGGGATACCCCTTACACCGATAAACTCATCTTT.

This clone was observed a few times. V is TRDV2 and J is TRDJ1, with 9 bases matching TRDD3. This CDR3 has 15 residues. Germline values: CDR1 GEAIGNYY, CDR2 EKD. The V segment lost 3 bases and the J segment 0 bases; nucleotides outside the gene matches: 4. CDR3 loop: CACDRLGEYTDKLIF. The CDR3 nucleotides are TGTGCCTGTGACCGACTGGGGGAATACACCGATAAACTCATCTTT.

Only a few counts were recorded for this clone. The V call is TRDV2, the J call TRDJ1, with D tentatively TRDD3 (6 bases). The J gene was missing in TCRdb and was found by matching the end of the DNA to germline. This CDR3 has 17 residues. Germline V gene sequence: CDR1 GEAIGNYY, CDR2 EKD. The V gene lost 0 bases and the J gene lost 2 bases, with 18 bases spanning the gap. This CDR3 reads CACDTVAGDTGTDKLIF. As DNA, the CDR3 is TGTGCCTGTGACACCGTGGCTGGGGACACGGGGACCGATAAACTCATCTTT.

A note on this clone: The same CDR3 can be traced to other DNA sequences in this sample. The chain uses TRDV2 and TRDJ1; 7 bases fit TRDD3. Germline V gene lookup returns CDR1 GEAIGNYY and CDR2 EKD. Trimming cost V 1 base and J 0 bases; bases outside gene matches: 4. This CDR3 comprises 15 residues. The CDR3 DNA is TGTGCCTGTGACACGGTGGGGGAAAACACCGATAAACTCATCTTT. Translating gives CACDTVGENTDKLIF.

The chain uses TRDV2 and TRDJ1; TRDD3 might be the D (5 bases). Germline matching of the DNA provided the J gene here, since TCRdb leaves it blank. CDR1 is GEAIGNYY, CDR2 EKD, per germline. CDR3 length equals 16 residues. V lost 4 bases, J lost 4 bases, and 21 bases lay in between. The DNA of the CDR3 is TGTGCCTGTGATAGTGTCGGGGGTGACGGCCGCGATAAACTCATCTTT. Its translation is CACDSVGGDGRDKLIF.

Of note for this clone: A read error may account for a junction end that differs from germline. The J gene is TRDJ1, the V gene TRDV2, with 9 positions matching TRDD3. The CDR3 sequence is 17 residues long. CDR1 and CDR2 (germline): GEAIGNYY, EKD. The chain's CDR3 is CACDALTGGRYTDKPIF. Here the CDR3 DNA reads TGTGCCTGTGACGCCCTTACTGGGGGACGGTACACCGATAAACCCATCTTT.

In the case of this clone: Given a much more abundant clone one base away, this may be a read error. Other DNA sequences in the same sample also yield this CDR3. The chain joins TRDV2 to TRDJ3; 12 bases map to TRDD3. V gave up 0 bases and J gave up 0 bases; unmatched junction bases: 5. Germline CDR1 reads GEAIGNYY; CDR2 reads EKD. The CDR3 has 20 residues. The CDR3 spells CACDTVLGDTGSWDTRQMFF. The DNA for the CDR3 is TGTGCCTGTGACACCGTACTGGGGGATACCGGCTCCTGGGACACCCGACAGATGTTTTTC.

To note about this clone: Additional DNA sequences in this sample encode the identical CDR3. The rearrangement uses TRDV2 and TRDJ3; possible D gene TRDD3, 6 bases. CDR1 and CDR2 (germline): GEAIGNYY, EKD. There are 18 residues in the CDR3. With 3 bases removed from V and 2 bases from J, the gap between germline ends came to 16 bases. The CDR3 nucleotides are TGTGCCTGTGACGTAGTACTGGGAGATACCTGGGACACCCGACAGATGTTTTTC. The encoded protein is CACDVVLGDTWDTRQMFF.

This clone was observed a few times. Additional DNA sequences in this sample encode the identical CDR3. This rearrangement joins TRDV2 to TRDJ3, with 7 positions matching TRDD3. The trim removed 0 bases at V and 0 bases at J, leaving 13 bases unmatched. CDR1 GEAIGNYY and CDR2 EKD come from the germline V gene. The CDR3 is 21 amino acids. DNA of the CDR3: TGTGCCTGTGACACCCTGAACGGGGGATCCGGAAGCTCCTGGGACACCCGACAGATGTTTTTC. Its translation: CACDTLNGGSGSSWDTRQMFF.

This clone was picked up a small number of times. It is likely a read error: a sequence one base away is far more abundant. The rearrangement joins TRDV2 to TRDJ1; TRDD3 aligns across 7 bases. This CDR3 spans 13 amino acids. Germline V gene data show CDR1 as GEAIGNYY and CDR2 as EKD. The CDR3 DNA reads as TGTGCCTGTGGCACCTGGGGGACCGATAAACTCATCTTT. Amino acid sequence: CACGTWGTDKLIF.